The 26 T cell receptor beta chains below were found in one sample sequenced in a study of CD8+ T cells in alopecia areata. Using CD4, CD8alpha, NKG2D, NKG2ACE and other markers, pooled cutaneous lymph node cells were sorted. Once RNA had been extracted, it was reverse transcribed into cDNA to act as the sequencing template. Measured with immunoSEQ multiplex PCR; TCRdb has only the in-frame clones, and not every one. The table records about 300,000 clones without singletons, the ten largest covering 1.2%. Sample: CD4+ T cells sorted from a lymph node. All receptors come from a C3H/HeJ mouse with alopecia areata. This strain's MHC haplotype is H2-k.

A few counts support this clone. The genes and germline here are from mouse. The sequenced fragment ends 4 residues before the CDR3 boundary, so the rest is inferred from the germline J gene. The chain couples TRBV13-3 to TRBJ2-1; 11 positions agree with TRBD2. Per germline, CDR1 NNHDY and CDR2 SYVADS. V lost 1 base to trimming and J lost 3 bases; unmatched junction nucleotides: 6. The CDR3 spans 17 residues. CDR3 bases read: TGTGCCAGCAGTGATACCCTGGGACTGGGGGTCTATGCT. This translates into CASSDTLGLGVYA. The whole CDR3 region reads CASSDTLGLGVYAEQFF.

On this clone: Germline and genes here are mouse. The read ends 3 residues early relative to the CDR3; the germline J gene fills the gap. The chain combines TRBV13-3 with TRBJ1-6; 10 bases are shared with TRBD1. TRBJ1-6 is identified as an open reading frame with a role that is uncertain. V lost 3 bases, J lost 4 bases, and 4 bases stayed unmatched. The CDR3 spans 16 residues. Germline lookup yields CDR1 NNHDY and CDR2 SYVADS. This CDR3 is CASSGTGGMYNSPLYF. The DNA read from the CDR3 is TGTGCCAGCAGTGGGACAGGGGGGATGTATAATTCGCCC.

This clone occurred a few times. All gene names here are mouse names. The read ends 4 residues before the CDR3 terminus; that terminus is restored from the germline J gene. The chain recombines TRBV5 with TRBJ2-3, with TRBD2 matching over 11 bases. The CDR3 contains 17 residues. CDR1 is LGHNA, CDR2 YNLKQL, per germline (reference sequence). V was clipped by 1 base and J by 1 base; unmatched bases: 4. The DNA read from the CDR3 is TGTGCCAGCAGCCAAGCTAACTGGGGGGGCGGTGCAGAA. This encodes CASSQANWGGGAE. The whole CDR3 sequence reads CASSQANWGGGAETLYF.

This clone was detected only a few times. Gene and germline names: mouse. The CDR3 end lies 3 residues beyond the end of the read and is filled in from the germline J gene. V gene TRBV13-1 combines with J gene TRBJ1-6; 7 bases fit TRBD1. TRBJ1-6 is marked as an open reading frame, function uncertain. Germline CDR1 is NSHNY and CDR2 is SYGAGN. J gave up 0 bases and V 2 bases, and 2 bases lay outside the gene matches. The CDR3 contains 16 residues. This CDR3 reads CASSEGTVSYNSPLYF. The DNA read from the CDR3 is TGTGCCAGCAGTGAGGGGACAGTTTCCTATAATTCGCCC.

This clone has a handful of counts. The gene names given are mouse names. The read gets to within 4 residues of the CDR3 end, and the germline J gene fills in the rest. The chain combines TRBV19 with TRBJ2-1; 9 bases agree with TRBD1. J was trimmed by 3 bases and V by 7 bases; bases with no gene match: 2. The CDR3 sequence is 13 residues long. Germline V CDR1 and CDR2: FNHDT, SITEND (reference sequence). This CDR3 reads CASGQGIYAEQFF. The CDR3 bases that were read are TGTGCCAGCGGACAGGGGATCTATGCT.

This clone showed up just a few times. All gene names here are mouse names. The CDR3 end is not reached by the read, which stops 4 residues before it; the germline J gene fills it in. The sample has other DNA sequences that encode this CDR3 too. V usage is TRBV13-1 and J usage is TRBJ2-5; TRBD1 matches at 8 bases. Germline CDR1 NSHNY, CDR2 SYGAGN. The CDR3 runs to 13 residues. The CDR3 sequence: CASSGDRRDTQYF. The CDR3 DNA, read in part, is TGTGCCAGCAGTGGGGACAGGCGAGAC.

About this clone itself: Gene names denote mouse genes. The missing CDR3 end, 4 residues past where the read stops, is filled in from the germline J gene. The rearrangement links TRBV17 to TRBJ2-3; TRBD1 agrees at 12 bases. The CDR3 contains 15 residues. In germline, CDR1 is MNHDT, CDR2 YYDKIL. V was clipped by 5 bases and J by 1 base; unmatched bases: 1. The sequenced CDR3 bases are TGTGCTAGCAGTGGGACAGGGGGCGGTGCAGAA. Amino acids: CASSGTGGGAE. In full, the CDR3 reads CASSGTGGGAETLYF. Full variable domain (outside the CDR3, taken from reference TRBV17 and TRBJ2-3): DTTVKQNPRYKLARVGKPVNLICSQTMNHDTMYWYQKKPNQAPKLLLFYYDKILNREADTFEKFQSSRPNNSFCSLYIGSAGLEYSAMYLCASSGTGGGAETLYFGSGTRLTVL.

Concerning this clone: Mouse gene names and germline throughout. Read coverage stops 4 residues before the CDR3 terminus; the germline J gene supplies the remainder. The chain couples TRBV19 to TRBJ1-1; 10 nucleotides match TRBD1. The CDR3 spans 13 residues. CDR1 and CDR2 from the germline V gene are FNHDT and SITEND (reference sequence). The CDR3 sequence is CASTSDRGGEVFF. Incomplete CDR3 DNA: TGTGCCAGCACTTCGGACAGGGGGGGA.

Concerning this clone itself: Any gene name here is a mouse gene name. The read comes to an end 4 residues before the CDR3 does, leaving the germline J gene to fill in the end. The same CDR3 can be traced to other DNA sequences in this sample. The chain is built from TRBV1 and TRBJ2-1, with 8 bases aligning to TRBD1. The CDR3 extends over 15 amino acids. Germline V gene sequence: CDR1 NSQYPW, CDR2 LRSPGD (reference sequence). Unmatched junction bases numbered 1, after V lost 0 bases and J lost 3 bases. The CDR3 DNA, read in part, is TGCACCTGCAGTGCAGACGGACAGGGCTATGCT. Its translation is CTCSADGQGYA. In full, the CDR3 is CTCSADGQGYAEQFF. Drawing the rest from reference TRBV1 and TRBJ2-1, the complete variable domain is VTLLEQNPRWRLVPRGQAVNLRCILKNSQYPWMSWYQQDLQKQLQWLFTLRSPGDKEVKSLPGADYLATRVTDTELRLQVANMSQGRTLYCTCSADGQGYAEQFFGPGTRLTVL.

This clone was seen more than once but under ten times. Each gene name is a mouse one. The read terminates 4 residues ahead of where the CDR3 ends, so the germline J gene completes it. Within the sample, other DNA sequences also encode this same CDR3. This sequence joins TRBV1 and TRBJ1-1; D is undetermined. This CDR3 contains 14 residues. Trimming pared 1 base from V and 0 bases from J, leaving 6 bases between. From germline, CDR1 is NSQYPW and CDR2 LRSPGD (reference sequence). This CDR3 reads CTCSAVQSNTEVFF. The part of the CDR3 DNA that was read is TGCACCTGCAGTGCAGTACAGTCAAACACA.

Of note for this clone: Gene labels here are mouse ones. The read ends 4 residues early relative to the CDR3; the germline J gene fills the gap. Additional DNA sequences in this sample encode the identical CDR3. V gene TRBV1 combines with J gene TRBJ2-1; 12 positions agree with TRBD2. Looked up from germline, CDR1 is NSQYPW and CDR2 is LRSPGD (reference sequence). J was trimmed by 4 bases and V by 3 bases; bases with no gene match: 1. This CDR3 comprises 15 residues. Partial CDR3 DNA: TGCACCTGCAGTGCGGGACTGGGGGGTTATGCT. This encodes CTCSAGLGGYA. The whole CDR3 sequence reads CTCSAGLGGYAEQFF.

As regards this clone: The gene symbols are mouse symbols. Sequencing ends 4 residues short of the CDR3 end; the germline J gene provides the rest. The rearrangement links TRBV13-3 to TRBJ2-1; weak D call: TRBD1 (5 bases). Germline loops: CDR1 NNHDY, CDR2 SYVADS. This CDR3 spans 12 amino acids. Trimming shortened V by 2 bases and J by 6 bases, and 6 bases separated the two germline ends. CDR3 sequence: CASSDRAAEQFF. Partial CDR3 DNA: TGTGCCAGCAGTGACAGGGCTGCT.

There are a few counts of this clone. The gene names given are mouse names. From the germline J gene comes the end of the CDR3, since the read stops 4 residues before it. The V gene is TRBV5, the J gene TRBJ2-1; 12 nucleotides line up with TRBD2. Germline V gene lookup returns CDR1 LGHNA and CDR2 YNLKQL (reference sequence). Trimming took 4 bases from V and 6 from J; bases not matched to a gene: 4. This CDR3 spans 15 amino acids. CDR3 sequence reads: CASSPRLGGLAEQFF. The sequenced part of the CDR3 DNA is TGTGCCAGCAGCCCTCGACTGGGGGGGCTTGCT.

Concerning this clone: Any gene name here is a mouse gene name. The CDR3 goes on 4 residues after the read ends, and that part is filled in from the germline J gene. This chain uses TRBV13-2 with TRBJ2-2; TRBD2 is a possible D gene (5 bases). V lost 2 bases and J lost 2, with 7 bases in between. Germline loops: CDR1 NNHNN, CDR2 SYGAGS (reference sequence). This CDR3 region has 14 residues. CDR3 region: CASGEVGNTGQLYF. CDR3 DNA (partial): TGTGCCAGCGGTGAGGTGGGGAACACCGGG.

With regard to this clone: The gene names given are mouse names. The sequence runs out 4 residues before the end of the CDR3; the remainder is reconstructed from the germline J gene. The V and J genes are TRBV17 and TRBJ2-7; D call uncertain. Germline V gene sequence: CDR1 MNHDT, CDR2 YYDKIL. The CDR3 extends over 12 amino acids. The part of the CDR3 DNA that was read is TGTGCTAGCAGTAGGAGACATTAT. It yields the protein CASSRRHY. The complete CDR3 sequence is CASSRRHYEQYF. Full variable domain (rest looked up from reference TRBV17 and TRBJ2-7): DTTVKQNPRYKLARVGKPVNLICSQTMNHDTMYWYQKKPNQAPKLLLFYYDKILNREADTFEKFQSSRPNNSFCSLYIGSAGLEYSAMYLCASSRRHYEQYFGPGTRLTVL.

On this clone itself: Gene names denote mouse genes. The read gets to within 4 residues of the CDR3 end, and the germline J gene fills in the rest. The chain recombines TRBV13-3 with TRBJ2-1, with 12 bases fitting TRBD1. Germline V gene lookup returns CDR1 NNHDY and CDR2 SYVADS. The CDR3 is 16 amino acids. CDR3 sequence reads: CASSDRGQGAGAEQFF. The CDR3 DNA, read in part, is TGTGCCAGCAGTGATCGGGGACAGGGGGCGGGAGCT.

This clone turned up a few times. Mouse germline and gene names are used. The sequenced fragment ends 4 residues before the CDR3 boundary, so the rest is inferred from the germline J gene. The rearrangement links TRBV2 to TRBJ1-2, with 8 nucleotides matching TRBD1. CDR3 size: 15 residues. CDR1 is LGHNA and CDR2 is YSYQKL in the germline V gene. Losses at the gene ends were 0 bases for V and 4 bases for J; bases not matched to a gene: 4. CDR3 DNA (partial): TGTGCCAGCAGCCAAGATTACAGGGGGGGCTCC. Translating it yields CASSQDYRGGS. The full CDR3 protein reads CASSQDYRGGSDYTF.

This clone was detected only a few times. The gene names given are mouse names. The CDR3 extends 4 residues past the end of the read, so its final part is completed from the germline J gene. The genes are TRBV13-1 and TRBJ1-2, with 11 bases lining up with TRBD1. Germline-derived CDR1 and CDR2 are NSHNY and SYGAGN. The junction had 4 bases not matched to a gene; V was cut back by 3 bases and J by 3 bases. This CDR3 is 15 amino acids long. CDR3 DNA, as far as it was read: TGTGCCAGCAGTGTGGACAGGGGGCGAGACTCC. Protein sequence: CASSVDRGRDS. The whole CDR3 protein is CASSVDRGRDSDYTF.

This clone showed up just a few times. This may stem from a read error, because a much larger clone lies one nucleotide away. The genes and germline here are from mouse. From the germline J gene comes the end of the CDR3, since the read stops 4 residues before it. Other nucleotide sequences from this sample produce the same CDR3. V is TRBV13-3 and J is TRBJ1-2; 7 bases align to TRBD1. Trimming took 4 bases from V and 2 from J; bases not matched to a gene: 2. Germline V gene data show CDR1 as NNHDY and CDR2 as SYVADS. The CDR3 has 13 residues. The CDR3 DNA, read in part, is TGTGCCAGCAGTCAACAGGGGAACTCC. Translated: CASSQQGNS. The complete CDR3 protein is CASSQQGNSDYTF.

The table lists this clone with a few counts. Mouse germline and gene names are used. The observed sequence ends 4 residues before the CDR3 terminus, with the missing tail filled in from the germline J gene. This sample includes further DNA sequences coding for the same CDR3. This chain uses TRBV31 with TRBJ2-3, with 12 bases lining up with TRBD2. From germline, CDR1 is GKSSPN and CDR2 SITVG. CDR3 size: 15 residues. V gave up 1 base and J gave up 3 bases; unmatched junction bases: 2. CDR3 DNA (partial): TGTGCCTGGAGTCCCGGGACTGGGGGGGCAGAA. Translating it yields CAWSPGTGGAE. The whole CDR3 protein is CAWSPGTGGAETLYF.

This clone was detected only a few times. Any gene name here is a mouse gene name. Sequencing ends 4 residues short of the CDR3 end; the germline J gene provides the rest. The gene calls are TRBV14 and TRBJ1-2; TRBD1 agrees at 8 bases. CDR1 SGHDT and CDR2 FRDEAV come from the germline V gene. There are 16 residues in the CDR3. J gave up 0 bases and V 4 bases, and 8 bases lay outside the gene matches. CDR3 bases read: TGTGCCAGCAGTCCGGACAGGGAGAGGGCAAACTCC. It is translated as CASSPDRERANS. From start to end, the CDR3 is CASSPDRERANSDYTF.

This clone was seen a few times. The gene names here belong to mouse. Read sequence stops 4 residues before the CDR3 end, and the germline J gene provides the missing end. V usage is TRBV13-3 and J usage is TRBJ1-2, with D unresolved. V lost 5 bases and J 1 base, leaving 9 bases between the germline ends. Germline CDR1 and CDR2: NNHDY and SYVADS. The CDR3 spans 13 residues. CDR3: CASSSGRNSDYTF. CDR3 bases read: TGTGCCAGCAGCTCAGGCAGAAACTCC.

A note on this clone: Any gene name here is a mouse gene name. The read gets to within 4 residues of the CDR3 end, and the germline J gene fills in the rest. The same CDR3 also results from other DNA sequences found in this sample. V is TRBV19 and J is TRBJ2-3; D remains unclear. From germline, CDR1 is FNHDT and CDR2 SITEND (reference sequence). Trimming pared 3 bases from V and 0 bases from J, leaving 2 bases between. The CDR3 sequence is 12 residues long. The CDR3 DNA, read in part, is TGTGCCAGCAGTACTAGTGCAGAA. Translating it yields CASSTSAE. The full-length CDR3 reads as CASSTSAETLYF. Full variable domain (remainder filled in from reference TRBV19 and TRBJ2-3): GGIITQTPKFLIGQEGQKLTLKCQQNFNHDTMYWYRQDSGKGLRLIYYSITENDLQKGDLSEGYDASREKKSSFSLTVTSAQKNEMAVFLCASSTSAETLYFGSGTRLTVL.

As for this clone: Gene names are the mouse ones. The sequence runs out 4 residues before the end of the CDR3; the remainder is reconstructed from the germline J gene. This sequence joins TRBV19 and TRBJ2-3, with TRBD1 as a possible D gene (5 bases). The ends were cut back, 7 bases at V and 4 bases at J, with 10 bases in the middle. This CDR3 has 12 amino acids. Germline lookup yields CDR1 FNHDT and CDR2 SITEND (reference sequence). The CDR3 loop is CASRAGPETLYF. CDR3 DNA (partial): TGTGCCAGCCGGGCAGGGCCAGAA.

This clone was observed a few times. Germline and genes: mouse. The read is 3 residues too short to cover the CDR3 end, so that end is filled in from the germline J gene. The V gene is TRBV13-1, the J gene TRBJ1-6, with 8 bases lining up with TRBD1. TRBJ1-6 is filed as an ORF, its function uncertain. The CDR3 sequence is 15 residues long. J was trimmed by 4 bases and V by 2 bases; bases with no gene match: 2. Germline lookup yields CDR1 NSHNY and CDR2 SYGAGN. The chain's CDR3 is CASSDYRGYNSPLYF. The sequenced part of the CDR3 DNA is TGTGCCAGCAGTGACTACAGGGGGTATAATTCGCCC.

This clone came up a few times. The germline and genes are mouse ones. The CDR3 end lies 4 residues beyond the end of the read and is filled in from the germline J gene. The same CDR3 also results from other DNA sequences found in this sample. The V call is TRBV31, the J call TRBJ2-2; 12 bases fit TRBD2. Germline assignment: CDR1 GKSSPN and CDR2 SITVG. The J segment lost 3 bases and the V segment lost 1 base, leaving 0 bases of the junction unmatched. The CDR3 extends over 15 amino acids. The sequenced CDR3 bases are TGTGCCTGGAGTCGGGACTGGGGGGACACCGGG. Residues: CAWSRDWGDTG. The full-length CDR3 reads as CAWSRDWGDTGQLYF.